Below, one TCR beta chain is given with its context. Its antigen is as yet unknown. Trimming removed 1 base at V and 6 bases at J, with 19 bases between. CDR1 is MGHRA, CDR2 YSYEKL, per germline. This CDR3 spans 17 amino acids. This entry belongs to a study of T cell repertoires and HLA-DP antigens. The wider study: In vitro CD4+ alloreactivity was against HeLa-presented HLA-DP. Sorted CD137+CD4+ samples averaged about 210 ng DNA; pre-culture CD4+ samples, 1,000 to 1,500 ng.

For pre-culture CD4+ samples, the target was fewer than 250,000 T cell genomes. The assay was immunoSEQ multiplex PCR, and TCRdb's table has in-frame clones only and misses some. The sample includes about 110,000 clones, over 90% of them seen just once. This sequence was found in a woman aged 18-29 years in good health and CMV-seronegative. The chain combines TRBV4-1 with TRBJ1-5; D perhaps matches TRBD1 (6 bases). What was sequenced was CD4+ T cells from PBMCs. The CDR3, as DNA: TGCGCCAGCAGCCAAGGACTTAAAGGGACAAGGGGTCAGCCCCAGCATTTT. It codes for CASSQGLKGTRGQPQHF.